Detailed here is one T cell receptor (beta chain). The sample belongs to a study of blood T cell repertoires in COVID-19. Study at large: T cells, B-cell-depleted T cells, or PBMCs provided the cDNA or gDNA that served as material.

Original handling: Reference gene primer amplification yielded estimated nucleated cell counts. TCRdb's table, derived via immunoSEQ multiplex PCR, lists solely in-frame clones and lacks some. V, J and clone size reflect that table, while D and trimming were determined from the DNA. Here the sample spans under 150,000 clones, 76% being singletons. The sequenced material came from peripheral blood. The sequence was obtained from a woman over 75 with active or convalescent COVID-19.

CDR3 protein: CASSGVDRVGFDTEAFF. CDR3 DNA sequence: TGTGCCAGCAGCGGAGTCGACAGGGTGGGTTTTGACACTGAAGCTTTCTTT. V is TRBV9 and J is TRBJ1-1; 7 nucleotides align to TRBD1. This CDR3 is built from 17 residues. Unmatched junction bases numbered 14, after V lost 3 bases and J lost 3 bases. CDR1 is SGDLS, CDR2 YYNGEE, per germline.